Listed here are 20 T cell receptor beta chains from one sample, sequenced in a study of CD8 T cells in ankylosing spondylitis. Using its own MiXCR run on the 5' RACE reads, TCRdb lists one record per CDR3 protein. The profile shows roughly 64,000 distinct CDR3 sequences, 6.2% of them singletons. Input material: synovial fluid, either unsorted or a sorted T cell fraction (not recorded which). The receptors were gathered from a male donor with ankylosing spondylitis.

This clonotype was seen only a few times. The rearrangement links TRBV6-2 or TRBV6-3 to TRBJ1-1; 7 positions agree with TRBD1. There are 13 residues in the CDR3. Germline CDR1 and CDR2: MNHEY and SVGEGT. Losses at the gene ends were 10 bases for V and 0 bases for J; bases not matched to a gene: 5. CDR3 sequence reads: CAIMQGVNTEAFF. CDR3 DNA: TGTGCCATAATGCAGGGGGTGAACACTGAAGCTTTCTTT.

This clonotype was recorded a few times. The chain couples TRBV18 to TRBJ1-5, with D perhaps TRBD1 (6 bases). CDR1 is KGHSH and CDR2 is LQKENI in the germline V gene. The CDR3 runs 14 residues. Trimming took 4 bases from V and 1 from J, leaving 8 bases between them. CDR3 amino acids: CASSRQASNQPQHF. As DNA, the CDR3 is TGTGCCAGCTCACGACAGGCCAGCAATCAGCCCCAGCATTTT.

The V and J genes are TRBV7-2 and TRBJ2-3; no firm D call. From germline, CDR1 is SGHTA and CDR2 FQGNSA. The CDR3 has 14 residues. The V gene lost 0 bases and the J gene lost 2 bases, with 6 bases spanning the gap. CDR3 region: CASSLAGITDTQYF. The CDR3 region has the DNA TGTGCCAGCAGCTTAGCGGGGATCACAGATACGCAGTATTTT. The full variable domain, rest sourced from reference TRBV7-2 and TRBJ2-3, is GAGVSQSPSNKVTEKGKDVELRCDPISGHTALYWYRQSLGQGLEFLIYFQGNSAPDKSGLPSDRFSAERTGGSVSTLTIQRTQQEDSAVYLCASSLAGITDTQYFGPGTRLTVL.

J is TRBJ2-7 and V is TRBV6-1, with 7 bases lining up with TRBD1. From germline, CDR1 is MNHNS and CDR2 SASEGT. V gave up 6 bases and J gave up 2 bases; unmatched junction bases: 10. This CDR3 has 15 amino acids. This chain's CDR3 is CASRARQGNPYEQYF. DNA of the CDR3: TGTGCCAGCAGAGCACGACAGGGTAATCCCTACGAGCAGTACTTC.

This clonotype was seen ten or more times. V usage is TRBV29-1 and J usage is TRBJ2-4; TRBD1 matches at 9 bases. Germline V gene data show CDR1 as SQVTM and CDR2 as ANQGSEA. The CDR3 length is 12 residues. V lost 6 bases to trimming and J lost 7 bases; unmatched junction nucleotides: 4. The CDR3 region is CSVGTGSNIQYF. The CDR3 DNA reads TGCAGCGTAGGGACAGGGTCGAACATTCAGTACTTC.

This clonotype has a count of ten or more. This sequence joins TRBV28 and TRBJ2-2, with 10 bases matching TRBD2. J lost 4 bases, V lost 6 bases, and 8 bases had no gene match. CDR1 MDHEN and CDR2 SYDVKM come from the germline V gene. The CDR3 contains 16 residues. The CDR3 is CASRPSGRALTGELFF. CDR3 sequence (DNA): TGTGCCAGCAGACCAAGCGGGAGGGCCCTCACCGGGGAGCTGTTTTTT.

This clonotype was observed many times. The V and J genes are TRBV6-4 and TRBJ1-5, with D uncertain. CDR3 length: 13 residues. Germline CDR1 and CDR2: MRHNA and SNTAGT. V was cut by 1 base and J by 4 bases, with 5 bases left in between. The CDR3 region is CASSDFKNQPQHF. In DNA, the CDR3 is TGTGCCAGCAGTGACTTCAAGAATCAGCCCCAGCATTTT.

This clonotype was counted only a few times. The DNA for the CDR3 is TGTGCCAGCAGCCCTCGGGGAGGGTCGAACTCTGGAAACACCATATATTTT. Its translation: CASSPRGGSNSGNTIYF. The chain employs TRBV7-2 and TRBJ1-3, with D uncertain. V lost 5 bases and J lost 0, with 17 bases in between. The CDR3 covers 17 residues. The V gene's germline CDR1 is SGHTA and CDR2 FQGNSA.

This clonotype has ten or more counts. This chain uses TRBV6-1 with TRBJ2-1; tentatively, D is TRBD1 or TRBD2 (5 bases each). The CDR3 length is 14 residues. Trimming cost V 8 bases and J 4 bases, with 15 bases left between them. CDR1 and CDR2 (germline): MNHNS, SASEGT. CDR3 loop: CASLGDGRYNEQFF. CDR3 in DNA: TGTGCCAGCCTCGGGGACGGCCGGTACAATGAGCAGTTCTTC.

This clonotype was counted many times. The chain employs TRBV3-1 and TRBJ2-7; 8 bases fit TRBD1. The V gene end was trimmed by 7 bases and the J gene end by 3 bases; junction bases not matched to a gene: 8. This CDR3 region has 14 residues. Germline V gene lookup returns CDR1 LGHDT and CDR2 YNNKEL (reference sequence). The CDR3 is CASTSGDRHYEQYF. The CDR3 bases are TGTGCCAGCACCTCGGGGGACAGGCACTACGAGCAGTACTTC.

The V call is TRBV6-4, the J call TRBJ2-1; D is perhaps TRBD1 or TRBD2 (5 bases each). Trimming pared 4 bases from V and 6 bases from J, leaving 13 bases between. This CDR3 comprises 14 residues. Germline V lookup: CDR1 MRHNA, CDR2 SNTAGT. The CDR3 region has the DNA TGTGCCAGCAGTGGGGACGTCGACGGCAATGAGCAGTTCTTC. Amino acid sequence: CASSGDVDGNEQFF.

In its sample, this clonotype was seen many times. This sequence joins TRBV20-1 and TRBJ2-1, with 8 nucleotides matching TRBD1. Germline loops: CDR1 DFQATT, CDR2 SNEGSKA (reference sequence). After removal of 8 bases from V and 4 bases from J, the junction contained 10 bases not matched to a gene. This CDR3 is 14 amino acids long. The CDR3 DNA reads TGCAGTTATCCGAGGACAGGGAGTTACAATGAGCAGTTCTTC. This translates into CSYPRTGSYNEQFF.

This chain joins TRBV20-1 and TRBJ1-5, with 9 bases lining up with TRBD1. Germline V gene data show CDR1 as DFQATT and CDR2 as SNEGSKA (reference sequence). Unmatched junction bases numbered 9, after V lost 3 bases and J lost 6 bases. The CDR3 extends over 15 amino acids. CDR3 in DNA: TGCAGTGCTAGCCCGGGACAGGGAATTGGTCAGCCCCAGCATTTT. Its protein product is CSASPGQGIGQPQHF.

The rearrangement links TRBV25-1 to TRBJ2-5; maybe TRBD1 (5 bases). The CDR3 has 13 residues. The V gene lost 0 bases and the J gene lost 5 bases, with 7 bases spanning the gap. Germline V CDR1 and CDR2: MGHDK, SYGVNS. CDR3 in amino acids: CASSEYRVETQYF. DNA of the CDR3: TGTGCCAGCAGTGAATACAGGGTGGAGACCCAGTACTTC.

This clonotype occurred a few times. The genes are TRBV27 and TRBJ2-2; possibly TRBD1 for D (6 bases). V lost 7 bases and J 6 bases, leaving 15 bases between the germline ends. This CDR3 region has 14 residues. Per germline, CDR1 MNHEY and CDR2 SMNVEV (reference sequence). The CDR3: CASNYAGAPGELFF. Here the CDR3 DNA reads TGTGCCAGCAATTACGCAGGGGCTCCCGGGGAGCTGTTTTTT.

This clonotype was observed at least ten times. V and J are TRBV29-1 and TRBJ1-1; no firm D call. Germline values: CDR1 SQVTM, CDR2 ANQGSEA. V lost 4 bases to trimming and J lost 3 bases, with 12 bases between them. The CDR3 extends over 13 amino acids. The DNA for the CDR3 is TGCAGCGTTGCGGGAACGGCTGACACTGAAGCTTTCTTT. This encodes CSVAGTADTEAFF. Combining the CDR3 with reference TRBV29-1 and TRBJ1-1 gives the whole variable domain SAVISQKPSRDICQRGTSLTIQCQVDSQVTMMFWYRQQPGQSLTLIATANQGSEATYESGFVIDKFPISRPNLTFSTLTVSNMSPEDSSIYLCSVAGTADTEAFFGQGTRLTVV.

The rearrangement uses TRBV11-2 and TRBJ2-5; D not certain. Germline values: CDR1 SGHAT, CDR2 FQNNGV. Between the trimmed V and J ends, which lost 2 bases and 5 bases, there was a span of 12 bases. The CDR3 covers 14 residues. CDR3 sequence reads: CASSLLVSRETQYF. DNA of the CDR3: TGTGCCAGCAGCTTACTGGTTAGCCGGGAGACCCAGTACTTC.

This clonotype was seen a few times. The chain has TRBV13 and TRBJ2-3, with TRBD2 identical over 14 bases. The germline gives CDR1 PRHDT, CDR2 FYEKMQ (reference sequence). Losses at the gene ends were 5 bases for V and 6 bases for J; bases not matched to a gene: 7. CDR3 size: 16 residues. The DNA of the CDR3 is TGTGCCAGCAGCCCTACGGGACTAGCGGGAGCTGATACGCAGTATTTT. Translating gives CASSPTGLAGADTQYF. The full variable domain, with the rest looked up from reference TRBV13 and TRBJ2-3, is AAGVIQSPRHLIKEKRETATLKCYPIPRHDTVYWYQQGPGQDPQFLISFYEKMQSDKGSIPDRFSAQQFSDYHSELNMSSLELGDSALYFCASSPTGLAGADTQYFGPGTRLTVL.

This clonotype was observed at least ten times. The V call is TRBV5-4, the J call TRBJ2-1, with TRBD2 as a possible D gene (7 bases). V dropped 4 bases and J dropped 13 bases, with 18 bases sitting between them. The CDR3 contains 13 residues. Germline V CDR1 and CDR2: SGHNT, YYREEE (reference sequence). As DNA, the CDR3 is TGTGCCAGCAGCCTAGGGGGGGAGTCACCCCAGTTCTTC. It codes for CASSLGGESPQFF.

This clonotype has a handful of counts. The chain is built from TRBV6-5 and TRBJ1-2; D not certain. The V gene's germline CDR1 is MNHEY and CDR2 SVGAGI. The CDR3 is 13 amino acids. Trimming took off 3 bases at V and 3 bases at J, with 8 bases between the two ends. In nucleotides, the CDR3 is TGTGCCAGCAGTTATCGACTCTACTATGGCTACACCTTC. Translating gives CASSYRLYYGYTF.